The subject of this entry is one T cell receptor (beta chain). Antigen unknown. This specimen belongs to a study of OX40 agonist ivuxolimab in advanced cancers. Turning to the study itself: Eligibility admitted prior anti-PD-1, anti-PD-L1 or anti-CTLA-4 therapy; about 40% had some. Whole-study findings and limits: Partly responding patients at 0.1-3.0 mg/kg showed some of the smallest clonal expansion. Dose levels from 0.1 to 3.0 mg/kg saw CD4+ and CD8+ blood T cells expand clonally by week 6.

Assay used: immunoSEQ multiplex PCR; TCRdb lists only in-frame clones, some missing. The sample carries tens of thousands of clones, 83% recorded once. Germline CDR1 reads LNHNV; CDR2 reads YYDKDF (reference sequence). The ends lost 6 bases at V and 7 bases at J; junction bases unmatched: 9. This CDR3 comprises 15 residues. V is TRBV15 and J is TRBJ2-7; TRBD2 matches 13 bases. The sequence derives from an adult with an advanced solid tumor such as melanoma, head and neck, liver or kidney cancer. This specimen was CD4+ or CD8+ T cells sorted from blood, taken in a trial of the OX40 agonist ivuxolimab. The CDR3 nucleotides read TGTGCCACCAGGACCACTAGCGGGAGGGGAGGGGAGCAGTACTTC. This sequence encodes CATRTTSGRGGEQYF.